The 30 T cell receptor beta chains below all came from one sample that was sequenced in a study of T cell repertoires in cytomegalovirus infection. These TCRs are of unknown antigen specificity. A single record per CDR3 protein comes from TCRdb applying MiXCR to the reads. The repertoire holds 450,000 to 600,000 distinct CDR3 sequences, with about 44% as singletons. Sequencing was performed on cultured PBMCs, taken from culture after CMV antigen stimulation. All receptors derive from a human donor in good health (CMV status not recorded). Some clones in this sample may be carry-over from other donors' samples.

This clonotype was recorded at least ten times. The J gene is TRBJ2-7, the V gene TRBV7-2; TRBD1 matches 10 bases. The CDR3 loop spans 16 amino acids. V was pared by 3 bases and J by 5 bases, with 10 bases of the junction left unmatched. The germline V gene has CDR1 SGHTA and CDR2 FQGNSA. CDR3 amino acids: CASSFTGGTGAHEQYF. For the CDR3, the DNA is TGTGCCAGCAGCTTCACTGGTGGGACAGGGGCCCACGAGCAGTACTTC. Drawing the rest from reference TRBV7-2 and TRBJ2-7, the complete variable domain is GAGVSQSPSNKVTEKGKDVELRCDPISGHTALYWYRQSLGQGLEFLIYFQGNSAPDKSGLPSDRFSAERTGGSVSTLTIQRTQQEDSAVYLCASSFTGGTGAHEQYFGPGTRLTVT.

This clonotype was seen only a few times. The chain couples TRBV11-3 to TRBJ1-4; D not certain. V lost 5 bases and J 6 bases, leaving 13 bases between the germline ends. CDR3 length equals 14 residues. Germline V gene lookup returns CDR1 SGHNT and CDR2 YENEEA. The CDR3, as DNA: TGTGCCAGCAGCCAGGCCCCACGGCATGAAAAACTGTTTTTT. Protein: CASSQAPRHEKLFF. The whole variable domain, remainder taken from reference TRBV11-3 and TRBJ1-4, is EAGVVQSPRYKIIEKKQPVAFWCNPISGHNTLYWYLQNLGQGPELLIRYENEEAVDDSQLPKDRFSAERLKGVDSTLKIQPAELGDSAVYLCASSQAPRHEKLFFGSGTQLSVL.

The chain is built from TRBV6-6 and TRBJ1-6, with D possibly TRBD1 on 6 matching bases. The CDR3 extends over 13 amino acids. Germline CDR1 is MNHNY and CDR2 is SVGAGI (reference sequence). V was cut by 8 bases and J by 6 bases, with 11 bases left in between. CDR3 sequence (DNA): TGTGCCAGCCAGGGACAATTTAATTCACCCCTCCACTTT. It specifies CASQGQFNSPLHF.

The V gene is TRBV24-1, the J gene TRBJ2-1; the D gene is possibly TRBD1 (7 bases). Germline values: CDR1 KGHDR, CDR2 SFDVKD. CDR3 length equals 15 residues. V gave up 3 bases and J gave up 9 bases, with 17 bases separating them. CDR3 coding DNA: TGTGCCACCAGTGATCCTGGAAGGGGGGACAGTGAGCAGTTCTTC. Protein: CATSDPGRGDSEQFF.

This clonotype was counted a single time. CDR3 sequence reads: CASSIGLAVYEQFF. DNA of the CDR3: TGTGCCAGTAGTATAGGACTGGCGGTCTATGAGCAGTTCTTC. J is TRBJ2-1 and V is TRBV19; no clear D. The CDR3 consists of 14 residues. V was pared by 1 base and J by 8 bases, with 12 bases between. Germline CDR1 LNHDA, CDR2 SQIVND (reference sequence).

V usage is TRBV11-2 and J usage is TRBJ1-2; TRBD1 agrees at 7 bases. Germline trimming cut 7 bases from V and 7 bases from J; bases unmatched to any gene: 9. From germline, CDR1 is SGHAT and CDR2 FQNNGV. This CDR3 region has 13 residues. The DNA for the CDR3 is TGTGCCAGCACCCGGACAGGTGACTTTGGCTACACCTTC. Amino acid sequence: CASTRTGDFGYTF.

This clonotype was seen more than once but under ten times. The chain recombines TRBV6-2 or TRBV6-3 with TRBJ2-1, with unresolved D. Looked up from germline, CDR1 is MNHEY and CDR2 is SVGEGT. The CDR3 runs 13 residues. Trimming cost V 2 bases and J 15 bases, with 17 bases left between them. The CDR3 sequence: CASSYAPGLGMFF. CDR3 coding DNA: TGTGCCAGCAGTTACGCGCCCGGGCTTGGCATGTTCTTC.

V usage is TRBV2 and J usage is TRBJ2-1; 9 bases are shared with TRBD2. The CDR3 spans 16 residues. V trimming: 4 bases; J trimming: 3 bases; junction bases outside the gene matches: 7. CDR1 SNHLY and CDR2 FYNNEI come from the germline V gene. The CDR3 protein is CASSGWAGGSYNEQFF. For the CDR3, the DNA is TGTGCCAGCAGTGGGTGGGCGGGAGGGAGCTACAATGAGCAGTTCTTC.

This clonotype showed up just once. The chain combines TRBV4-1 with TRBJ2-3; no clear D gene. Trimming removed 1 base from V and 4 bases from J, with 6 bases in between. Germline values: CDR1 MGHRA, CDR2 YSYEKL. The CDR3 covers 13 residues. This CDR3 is CASSQVAADTQYF. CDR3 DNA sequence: TGCGCCAGCAGCCAAGTCGCCGCAGATACGCAGTATTTT.

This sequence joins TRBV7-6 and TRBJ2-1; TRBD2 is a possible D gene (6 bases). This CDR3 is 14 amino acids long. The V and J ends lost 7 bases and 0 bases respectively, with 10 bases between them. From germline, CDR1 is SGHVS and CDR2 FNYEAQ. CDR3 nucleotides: TGTGCCAGCAATAGCGGAGGCTCCTACAATGAGCAGTTCTTC. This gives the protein CASNSGGSYNEQFF.

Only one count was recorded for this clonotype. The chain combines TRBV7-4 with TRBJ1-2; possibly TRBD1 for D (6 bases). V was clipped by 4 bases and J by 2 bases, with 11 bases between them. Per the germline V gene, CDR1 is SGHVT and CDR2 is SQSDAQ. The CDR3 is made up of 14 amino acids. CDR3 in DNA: TGTGCCAGCAGCTCCTCGACAGGAAACTATGGCTACACCTTC. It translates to CASSSSTGNYGYTF.

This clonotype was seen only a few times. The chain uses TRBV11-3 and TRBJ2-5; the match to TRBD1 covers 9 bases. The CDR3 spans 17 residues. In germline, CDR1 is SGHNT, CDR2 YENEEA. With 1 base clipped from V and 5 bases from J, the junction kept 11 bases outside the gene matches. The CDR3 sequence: CASSLVTGTGTLETQYF. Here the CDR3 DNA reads TGTGCCAGCAGCTTAGTAACCGGGACAGGGACTCTTGAGACCCAGTACTTC.

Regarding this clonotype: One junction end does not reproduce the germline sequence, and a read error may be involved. The CDR3 here is CASSRGLIGGPNNIQYF. The CDR3 coding sequence is TGTGCCAGCAGCCGCGGACTGATTGGAGGTCCCAACAACATTCAGTACTTC. The J gene is TRBJ2-4, the V gene TRBV7-9; D is possibly TRBD2 (5 bases). The CDR3 is 17 residues long. The germline V gene has CDR1 SEHNR and CDR2 FQNEAQ (reference sequence). Together with reference TRBV7-9 and TRBJ2-4, the CDR3 gives the full variable domain: DTGVSQNPRHKITKRGQNVTFRCDPISEHNRLYWYRQTLGQGPEFLTYFQNEAQLEKSRLLSDRFSAERPKGSFSTLEIQRTEQGDSAMYLCASSRGLIGGPNNIQYFGAGTRLSVL.

CDR3 sequence reads: CASSSKGGAGGEQYF. The CDR3 region has the DNA TGTGCCAGCAGCTCCAAAGGGGGAGCCGGGGGCGAGCAGTACTTC. This chain joins TRBV7-6 and TRBJ2-7, with D perhaps given as TRBD1 or TRBD2 (6 bases each). With 4 bases removed from V and 6 bases from J, the gap between germline ends came to 19 bases. The CDR3 spans 15 residues. Germline assignment: CDR1 SGHVS and CDR2 FNYEAQ.

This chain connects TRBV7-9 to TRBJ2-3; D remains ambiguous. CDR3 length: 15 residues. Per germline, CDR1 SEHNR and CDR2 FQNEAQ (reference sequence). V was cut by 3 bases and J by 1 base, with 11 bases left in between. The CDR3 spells CASSLLHLGTDTQYF. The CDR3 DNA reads TGTGCCAGCAGCTTGCTTCACCTCGGCACAGATACGCAGTATTTT.

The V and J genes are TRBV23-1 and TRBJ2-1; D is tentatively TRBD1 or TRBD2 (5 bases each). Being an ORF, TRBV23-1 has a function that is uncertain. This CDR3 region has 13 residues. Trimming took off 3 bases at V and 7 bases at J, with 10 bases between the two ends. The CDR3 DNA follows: TGCGCCAGCAGTCACCCCGAGGGGAATGAGCAGTTCTTC. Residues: CASSHPEGNEQFF.

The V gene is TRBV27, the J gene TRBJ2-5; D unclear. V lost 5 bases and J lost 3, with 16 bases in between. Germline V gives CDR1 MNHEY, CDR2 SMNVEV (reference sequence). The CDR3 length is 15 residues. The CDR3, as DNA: TGTGCCAGCAGTGGCTACGACATAGGGAAAGAGACCCAGTACTTC. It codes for CASSGYDIGKETQYF.

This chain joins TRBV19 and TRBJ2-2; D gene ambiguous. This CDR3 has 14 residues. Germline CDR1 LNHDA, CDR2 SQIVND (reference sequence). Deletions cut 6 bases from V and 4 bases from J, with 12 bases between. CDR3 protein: CASSEQQTTGELFF. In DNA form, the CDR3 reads TGTGCCAGTAGCGAACAGCAAACCACCGGGGAGCTGTTTTTT.

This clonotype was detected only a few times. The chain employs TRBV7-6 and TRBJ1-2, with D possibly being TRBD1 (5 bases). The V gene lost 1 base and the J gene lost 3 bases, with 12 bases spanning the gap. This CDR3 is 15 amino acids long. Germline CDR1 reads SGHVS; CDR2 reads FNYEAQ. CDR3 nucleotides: TGTGCCAGCAGCTTAGGCAGGAGGGGTGACTATGGCTACACCTTC. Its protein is CASSLGRRGDYGYTF.

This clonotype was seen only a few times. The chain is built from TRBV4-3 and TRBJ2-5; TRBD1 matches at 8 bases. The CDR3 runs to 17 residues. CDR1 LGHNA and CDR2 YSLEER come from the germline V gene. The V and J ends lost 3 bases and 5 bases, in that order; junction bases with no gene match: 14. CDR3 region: CASSQFYRGISSETQYF. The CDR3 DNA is TGCGCCAGCAGCCAGTTTTACAGGGGGATTAGTAGCGAGACCCAGTACTTC.

For the CDR3, the DNA is TGTGCCAGCAGTTACGGGCGGACCGGGGAGCTGTTTTTT. This gives the protein CASSYGRTGELFF. This chain connects TRBV27 to TRBJ2-2; D gene uncertain. The V gene's germline CDR1 is MNHEY and CDR2 SMNVEV (reference sequence). This CDR3 has 13 amino acids. V gave up 4 bases and J gave up 5 bases, with 8 bases separating them.

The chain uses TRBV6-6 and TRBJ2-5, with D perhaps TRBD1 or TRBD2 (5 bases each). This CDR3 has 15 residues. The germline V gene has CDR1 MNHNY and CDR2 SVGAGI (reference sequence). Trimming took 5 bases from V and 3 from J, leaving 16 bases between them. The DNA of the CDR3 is TGTGCCAGCAGTCGCCCGGATCGGGGCGAAGAGACCCAGTACTTC. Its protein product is CASSRPDRGEETQYF.

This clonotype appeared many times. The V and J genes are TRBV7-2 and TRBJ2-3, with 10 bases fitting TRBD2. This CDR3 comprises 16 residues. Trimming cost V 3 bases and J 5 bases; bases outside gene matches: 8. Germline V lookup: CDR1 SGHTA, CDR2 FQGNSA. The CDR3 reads CASSFQAGGRGDTQYF. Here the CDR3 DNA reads TGTGCCAGCAGCTTTCAAGCGGGGGGGCGTGGAGATACGCAGTATTTT.

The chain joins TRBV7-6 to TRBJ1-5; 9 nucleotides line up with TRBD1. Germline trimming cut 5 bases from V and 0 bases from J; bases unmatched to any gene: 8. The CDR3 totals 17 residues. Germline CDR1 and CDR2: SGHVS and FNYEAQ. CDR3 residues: CASSPRTGDYSNQPQHF. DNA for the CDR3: TGTGCCAGCAGCCCTCGGACAGGGGATTATAGCAATCAGCCCCAGCATTTT.

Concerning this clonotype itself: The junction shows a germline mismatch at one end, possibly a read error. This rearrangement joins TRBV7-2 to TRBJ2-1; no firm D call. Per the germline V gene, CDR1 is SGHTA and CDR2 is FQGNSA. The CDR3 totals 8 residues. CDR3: CASSPSDF. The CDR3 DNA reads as TGTGCCAGCAGCCCCTCGGACTTC.

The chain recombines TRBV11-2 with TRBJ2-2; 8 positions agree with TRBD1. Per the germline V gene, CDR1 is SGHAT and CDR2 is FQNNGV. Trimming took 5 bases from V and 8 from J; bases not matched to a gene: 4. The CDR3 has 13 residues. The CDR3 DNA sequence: TGTGCCAGCAGCCCAGACAGGGGTGGGGAGCTGTTTTTT. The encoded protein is CASSPDRGGELFF. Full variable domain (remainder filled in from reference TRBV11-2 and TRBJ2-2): EAGVAQSPRYKIIEKRQSVAFWCNPISGHATLYWYQQILGQGPKLLIQFQNNGVVDDSQLPKDRFSAERLKGVDSTLKIQPAKLEDSAVYLCASSPDRGGELFFGEGSRLTVL.

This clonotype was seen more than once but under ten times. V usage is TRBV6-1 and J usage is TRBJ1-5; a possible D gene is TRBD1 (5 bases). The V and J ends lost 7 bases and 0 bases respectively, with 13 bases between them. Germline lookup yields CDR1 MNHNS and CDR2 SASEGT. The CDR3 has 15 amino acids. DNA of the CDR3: TGTGCCAGCATAAGACAGTTTCATAGCAATCAGCCCCAGCATTTT. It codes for CASIRQFHSNQPQHF.

The CDR3 loop is CASSLSVAQETQYF. In DNA, the CDR3 is TGTGCCAGCAGTTTATCGGTAGCCCAAGAGACCCAGTACTTC. The genes are TRBV27 and TRBJ2-5; no firm D call. The V end lost 0 bases, the J end lost 1 base, and 6 bases lay between the germline ends. This CDR3 comprises 14 residues. From germline, CDR1 is MNHEY and CDR2 SMNVEV (reference sequence).

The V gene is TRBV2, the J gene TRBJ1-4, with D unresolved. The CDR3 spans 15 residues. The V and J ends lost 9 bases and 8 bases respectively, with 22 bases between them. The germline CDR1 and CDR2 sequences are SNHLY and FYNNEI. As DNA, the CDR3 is TGTGCCAGTCATAAAGAGGGCTTTCAATTGGAAAAACTGTTTTTT. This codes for CASHKEGFQLEKLFF. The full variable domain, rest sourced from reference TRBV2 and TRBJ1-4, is EPEVTQTPSHQVTQMGQEVILRCVPISNHLYFYWYRQILGQKVEFLVSFYNNEISEKSEIFDDQFSVERPDGSNFTLKIRSTKLEDSAMYFCASHKEGFQLEKLFFGSGTQLSVL.

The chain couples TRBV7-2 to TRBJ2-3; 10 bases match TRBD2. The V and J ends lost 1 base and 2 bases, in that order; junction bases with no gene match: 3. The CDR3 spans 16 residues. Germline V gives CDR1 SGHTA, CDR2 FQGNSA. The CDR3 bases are TGTGCCAGCAGCTTAGGGACTAGCGGCCTCACAGATACGCAGTATTTT. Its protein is CASSLGTSGLTDTQYF.